This TCR beta chain was captured by sequencing in a study of blood T cell repertoires in COVID-19. Study background: Both acute and convalescent COVID-19 samples were obtained from the United States, Italy and Spain.

TCRdb's copy holds only in-frame clones and misses some; the assay was immunoSEQ multiplex PCR. The sample records roughly 300,000 clones, about 86% being singletons. Looked up from germline, CDR1 is SGHTA and CDR2 is FQGNSA. This CDR3 contains 16 residues. The V and J ends lost 3 bases and 5 bases, in that order; junction bases with no gene match: 6. V and J are TRBV7-2 and TRBJ2-1, with 11 nucleotides matching TRBD2. The material sequenced was PBMCs or T cells enriched from blood (not recorded which). The receptor was derived from a middle-aged woman with acute COVID-19. CDR3 in amino acids: CASSFGLAGGHNEQFF. For the CDR3, the DNA is TGTGCCAGCAGCTTTGGGCTAGCGGGAGGCCACAATGAGCAGTTCTTC.